At least ten counts were recorded for the clone carrying this TCR beta chain. The V and J ends lost 2 bases and 2 bases respectively, with 10 bases between them. CDR1 is SGHAT, CDR2 FQDESV, per germline (reference sequence). The CDR3 contains 14 residues. The data derive from a study of T cells in Graves' hyperthyroidism and ophthalmopathy. RNA transcripts yielded amplified TCR beta CDR3 regions. Primed by the HTBI set, a first-round RT-PCR was run on the TCR CDR3. TCRdb re-called the multiplex PCR reads with MiXCR, one entry per CDR3 protein. The data show about 400,000 distinct CDR3 sequences, with just under 25% seen just once and roughly 80% held by the top ten.

Sequenced material: blood. V gene TRBV11-1 combines with J gene TRBJ2-7; weak D call: TRBD1 (6 bases). The clonotype comes from a man aged 45-65 years with Graves' hyperthyroidism. CDR3 amino acids: CASSLQQGPYEQYF. The CDR3 DNA follows: TGTGCCAGCAGCTTACAACAGGGCCCCTACGAGCAGTACTTC.